This TCR beta chain is drawn from a study of T cell repertoires in cytomegalovirus infection. Across the whole study: CMV infection together with matching HLA type was indicated by public TCR beta signatures.

Germline CDR1 SGHVS, CDR2 FNYEAQ. Trimming shortened V by 2 bases and J by 8 bases, and 18 bases separated the two germline ends. This CDR3 has 15 amino acids. Study-wide points: It was HLA-C-restricted CMV-specific TCR beta clonotypes that dominated the response ex vivo. Public TCR beta family frequency separated CMV-and-HLA carriers, including in an independent cohort.

TCRdb redid the calling of the reads with MiXCR, one entry per CDR3 protein. Of tens of thousands of distinct CDR3 sequences listed, about 20% are singletons. This clonotype has at least ten counts. No antigen is known for it. The TCR comes from a human donor in good health (CMV status not recorded). Some clones in this sample may be carry-over from other donors' samples. The sample taken for sequencing was PBMCs, sequenced either directly or after in vitro stimulation (not recorded which). The gene calls are TRBV7-6 and TRBJ1-2; tentative D call: TRBD1 (5 bases). The CDR3 DNA reads TGTGCCAGCAGCTTAAGTGCCGGGACTCTTCAGGGCTACACCTTC. Protein sequence: CASSLSAGTLQGYTF.